The 9 T cell receptor beta chains given below trace back to one sample, sequenced in a study of post-analysis software for immune sequencing data. TCR beta cDNA libraries had unique molecular identifiers. TCRdb re-called the PCR reads through MiXCR, storing one row per CDR3 protein. The data contain about 400,000 distinct CDR3 sequences, roughly 38% of them singletons. These receptors lack a known antigen. Findings of the study overall: A few TRBV segments (TRBV5-6, TRBV5-1 and TRBV20-1 among them) occurred more frequently in patients than in controls.

The sequenced material came from blood. These receptors came from a girl under 18 with multiple sclerosis.

This clonotype was observed a handful of times. V and J are TRBV12-3 or TRBV12-4 and TRBJ1-2, with D possibly TRBD1 on 6 matching bases. Trimming removed 6 bases from V and 2 bases from J, with 13 bases in between. This CDR3 spans 14 amino acids. This CDR3 reads CASRRGGGNYGYTF. As DNA, the CDR3 is TGTGCCAGCAGGAGGGGAGGGGGGAACTATGGCTACACCTTC.

This clonotype has just a few counts. This sequence joins TRBV5-1 and TRBJ1-2; 7 bases are a match to TRBD1. The germline gives CDR1 SGHRS, CDR2 YFSETQ. Trimming took 3 bases from V and 7 from J; bases not matched to a gene: 9. This CDR3 contains 14 residues. CDR3 nucleotides: TGCGCCAGCAGCTCGACAGGGAGGGCTCTTGGCTACACCTTC. Translated, it gives CASSSTGRALGYTF.

This clonotype occurred many times. In nucleotides, the CDR3 is TGCAGTGCTAGGACTACATACGGGACAGACATTATATCGCAGCATTTT. Encoded protein: CSARTTYGTDIISQHF. The genes are TRBV20-1 and TRBJ1-5; the match to TRBD1 covers 7 bases. From germline, CDR1 is DFQATT and CDR2 SNEGSKA (reference sequence). V shed 3 bases, J shed 13 bases, and the junction held 21 bases outside the gene matches. The CDR3 extends over 16 amino acids.

This clonotype was observed a handful of times. The V gene is TRBV29-1, the J gene TRBJ2-7; D ambiguous. This CDR3 spans 12 amino acids. CDR1 is SQVTM and CDR2 is ANQGSEA in the germline V gene. The germline V and J ends were trimmed by 7 bases and 6 bases, with 16 bases remaining between them. The CDR3 reads CSAAGLSGEQYF. Written as DNA, the CDR3 is TGCAGCGCCGCCGGTCTGTCGGGCGAGCAGTACTTC.

In this sample, this clonotype turned up a few times. V usage is TRBV6-5 and J usage is TRBJ2-1; maybe TRBD2 (5 bases). This CDR3 is 15 amino acids long. V was shortened by 2 bases and J by 0 bases, with 8 bases between the two germline ends. CDR1 MNHEY and CDR2 SVGAGI come from the germline V gene. CDR3 residues: CASSYGSASYNEQFF. The CDR3 DNA reads as TGTGCCAGCAGTTACGGGAGCGCCTCCTACAATGAGCAGTTCTTC.

The rearrangement joins TRBV6-2 or TRBV6-3 to TRBJ1-1; D possibly corresponds to TRBD1 (5 bases). Germline V gene sequence: CDR1 MNHEY, CDR2 SVGEGT. This CDR3 is 11 amino acids long. Trimming removed 6 bases from V and 10 bases from J, with 12 bases in between. For the CDR3, the DNA is TGTGCCAGCAGCAACGGGGCAACAGCTTTCTTT. It specifies CASSNGATAFF.

This chain joins TRBV4-1 and TRBJ2-1; TRBD2 matches at 7 bases. Germline V gene sequence: CDR1 MGHRA, CDR2 YSYEKL. The CDR3 loop spans 16 amino acids. Germline trimming cut 4 bases from V and 4 bases from J; bases unmatched to any gene: 10. The CDR3 nucleotides are TGCGCCAGCAGCCCCAATACACTAGCGCAATACAATGAGCAGTTCTTC. Translating gives CASSPNTLAQYNEQFF.

The chain joins TRBV4-3 to TRBJ2-3; D gene uncertain. Germline V gene data show CDR1 as LGHNA and CDR2 as YSLEER. Trimming took off 4 bases at V and 0 bases at J, with 11 bases between the two ends. The CDR3 totals 15 residues. The CDR3: CASSPFLGSTDTQYF. In DNA, the CDR3 is TGCGCCAGCAGCCCTTTCTTAGGGAGCACAGATACGCAGTATTTT.

This clonotype has a handful of counts. The chain uses TRBV7-9 and TRBJ1-1; tentative D call: TRBD1 (6 bases). The CDR3 is made up of 14 amino acids. Trimming took off 6 bases at V and 4 bases at J, with 15 bases between the two ends. Germline assignment: CDR1 SEHNR and CDR2 FQNEAQ (reference sequence). The CDR3 DNA reads as TGTGCCAGCAGGCCCTTAGGGGGGTCCACTGAAGCTTTCTTT. Protein product: CASRPLGGSTEAFF. Variable domain in full (rest from reference TRBV7-9 and TRBJ1-1): DTGVSQNPRHKITKRGQNVTFRCDPISEHNRLYWYRQTLGQGPEFLTYFQNEAQLEKSRLLSDRFSAERPKGSFSTLEIQRTEQGDSAMYLCASRPLGGSTEAFFGQGTRLTVV.